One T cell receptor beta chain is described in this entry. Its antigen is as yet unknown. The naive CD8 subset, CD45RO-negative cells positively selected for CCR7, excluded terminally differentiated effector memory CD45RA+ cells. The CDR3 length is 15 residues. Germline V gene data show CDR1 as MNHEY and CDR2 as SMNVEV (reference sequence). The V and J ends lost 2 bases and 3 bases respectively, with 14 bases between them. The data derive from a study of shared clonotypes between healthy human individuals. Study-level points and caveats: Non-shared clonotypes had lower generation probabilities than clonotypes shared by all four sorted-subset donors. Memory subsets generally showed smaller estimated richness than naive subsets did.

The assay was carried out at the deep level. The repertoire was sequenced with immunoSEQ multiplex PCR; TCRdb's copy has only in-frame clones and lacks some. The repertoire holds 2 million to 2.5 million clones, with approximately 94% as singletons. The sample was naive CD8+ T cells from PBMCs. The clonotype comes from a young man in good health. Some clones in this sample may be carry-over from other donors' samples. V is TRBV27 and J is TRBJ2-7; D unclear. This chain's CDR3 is CASSLGLPTFYEQYF. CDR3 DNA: TGTGCCAGCAGTTTAGGGCTTCCGACCTTCTACGAGCAGTACTTC.